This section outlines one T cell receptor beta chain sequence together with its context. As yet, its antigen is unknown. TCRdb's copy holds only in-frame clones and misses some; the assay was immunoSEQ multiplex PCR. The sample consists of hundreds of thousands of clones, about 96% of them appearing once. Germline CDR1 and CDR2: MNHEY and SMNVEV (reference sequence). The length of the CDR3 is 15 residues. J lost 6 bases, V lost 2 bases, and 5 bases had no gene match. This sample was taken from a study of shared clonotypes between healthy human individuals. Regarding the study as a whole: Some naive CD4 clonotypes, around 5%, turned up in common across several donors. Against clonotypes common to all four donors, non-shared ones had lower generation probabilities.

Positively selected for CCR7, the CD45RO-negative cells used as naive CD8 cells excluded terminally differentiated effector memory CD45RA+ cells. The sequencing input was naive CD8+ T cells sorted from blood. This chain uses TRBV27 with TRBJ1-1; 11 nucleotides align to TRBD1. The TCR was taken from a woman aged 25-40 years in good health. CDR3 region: CASSLGTGGKSEAFF. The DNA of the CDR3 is TGTGCCAGCAGTTTAGGGACAGGGGGGAAATCTGAAGCTTTCTTT.